Below, 23 T cell receptor beta chains from the same sample are listed, as sequenced in a study of technical replicates of blood from a handful of donors. Clones were sequenced by immunoSEQ multiplex PCR, and TCRdb holds only the in-frame ones, with some missing. The table has over 50,000 clones, 90% to 95% seen once. The source material was PBMCs. These receptors all stem from a human donor in good health. Some clones in this sample may be carry-over from other donors' samples.

V and J are TRBV4-3 and TRBJ2-1, with 12 bases that match TRBD2. The CDR3 consists of 16 residues. CDR1 LGHNA and CDR2 YSLEER come from the germline V gene. V lost 0 bases to trimming and J lost 8 bases; unmatched junction nucleotides: 5. Written as DNA, the CDR3 is TGCGCCAGCAGCCAAGATGCACTAGCGGGAGGATATGAGCAGTTCTTC. Residues: CASSQDALAGGYEQFF.

This chain connects TRBV2 to TRBJ2-7, with 8 bases that match TRBD1. J gave up 3 bases and V 7 bases, and 2 bases lay outside the gene matches. The CDR3 extends over 12 amino acids. The V gene's germline CDR1 is SNHLY and CDR2 FYNNEI. In DNA form, the CDR3 reads TGTGCCAGCACCACAGGGGGCTACGAGCAGTACTTC. Its protein product is CASTTGGYEQYF. Together with reference TRBV2 and TRBJ2-7, the CDR3 gives the full variable domain: EPEVTQTPSHQVTQMGQEVILRCVPISNHLYFYWYRQILGQKVEFLVSFYNNEISEKSEIFDDQFSVERPDGSNFTLKIRSTKLEDSAMYFCASTTGGYEQYFGPGTRLTVT.

The genes are TRBV28 and TRBJ2-5; D gene unclear. Germline-derived CDR1 and CDR2 are MDHEN and SYDVKM. The CDR3 loop spans 10 amino acids. The ends were cut back, 10 bases at V and 3 bases at J, with 6 bases in the middle. As DNA, the CDR3 is TGTGCCACCCTAAAAGAGACCCAGTACTTC. Amino acid sequence: CATLKETQYF.

This clone was picked up a small number of times. This sequence joins TRBV5-6 and TRBJ1-6; no clear D gene. The V gene lost 2 bases and the J gene lost 8 bases, with 5 bases spanning the gap. The CDR3 sequence is 12 residues long. Per germline, CDR1 SGHDT and CDR2 YYEEEE. In DNA form, the CDR3 reads TGTGCCAGCAGCTTTCGGGATTCACCCCTCCACTTT. This encodes CASSFRDSPLHF.

A few counts support this clone. The genes are TRBV4-2 and TRBJ1-1; the match to TRBD1 covers 7 bases. The CDR3 has 16 residues. V was clipped by 2 bases and J by 1 base; unmatched bases: 7. Looked up from germline, CDR1 is LGHNA and CDR2 is YNFKEQ. The CDR3 loop is CASSQLAGGRNTEAFF. In DNA, the CDR3 is TGTGCCAGCAGCCAACTGGCAGGGGGTAGGAACACTGAAGCTTTCTTT.

This chain uses TRBV5-1 with TRBJ2-7, with 10 bases matching TRBD1. The CDR3 consists of 14 residues. Germline values: CDR1 SGHRS, CDR2 YFSETQ. Trimming at V came to 9 bases and at J to 4 bases, leaving 10 bases not matched to a gene. CDR3 protein: CATAPGTGVYEQYF. CDR3 in DNA: TGCGCCACCGCCCCCGGGACAGGGGTTTACGAGCAGTACTTC.

The chain couples TRBV6-5 to TRBJ2-1; 11 nucleotides agree with TRBD2. Germline V lookup: CDR1 MNHEY, CDR2 SVGAGI. J was trimmed by 9 bases and V by 7 bases; bases with no gene match: 11. The CDR3 contains 15 residues. The CDR3 is CASTETSGAVSEQFF. The DNA of the CDR3 is TGTGCCAGCACCGAGACTAGCGGGGCTGTAAGTGAGCAGTTCTTC.

The V gene is TRBV5-4, the J gene TRBJ1-1; 7 bases align to TRBD1. V shed 4 bases and J 6 bases; nucleotides not matched to a gene: 15. The length of the CDR3 is 16 residues. CDR1 is SGHNT and CDR2 is YYREEE in the germline V gene (reference sequence). The CDR3 spells CASSPRPDRRIPEAFF. CDR3 DNA: TGTGCCAGCAGCCCCAGACCGGACAGGCGGATTCCTGAAGCTTTCTTT.

The V gene is TRBV7-7, the J gene TRBJ2-5; 10 bases fit TRBD2. The CDR3 has 15 amino acids. The V gene end was trimmed by 4 bases and the J gene end by 4 bases; junction bases not matched to a gene: 6. Germline lookup yields CDR1 SSHAT and CDR2 FNYEAQ (reference sequence). The DNA of the CDR3 is TGTGCCAGCAGCTCAGTAGCGGGAGGAGGAGAGACCCAGTACTTC. Its protein product is CASSSVAGGGETQYF.

In its sample, this clone was seen once. The rearrangement uses TRBV6-6 and TRBJ1-4, with 11 nucleotides matching TRBD1. Germline lookup yields CDR1 MNHNY and CDR2 SVGAGI (reference sequence). The CDR3 runs 15 residues. V lost 4 bases, J lost 7 bases, and 5 bases stayed unmatched. The CDR3 is CASSSTGQGGEKLFF. The CDR3 DNA reads as TGTGCCAGCAGTTCTACGGGACAGGGGGGTGAAAAACTGTTTTTT.

The chain couples TRBV19 to TRBJ1-1; 7 bases are shared with TRBD1. The CDR3 has 17 residues. Per germline, CDR1 LNHDA and CDR2 SQIVND (reference sequence). V lost 3 bases and J lost 5; bases outside the gene matches: 15. In DNA, the CDR3 is TGTGCCAGTAGTATTCTTCTCTATGGGGACAGCACAACTGAAGCTTTCTTT. As protein: CASSILLYGDSTTEAFF.

This clone was seen just once. The gene calls are TRBV6-1 and TRBJ2-7; D is perhaps TRBD2 (6 bases). Germline CDR1 MNHNS, CDR2 SASEGT. The CDR3 has 12 amino acids. The V end lost 4 bases, the J end lost 6 bases, and 10 bases lay between the germline ends. CDR3 sequence: CASSGDSSEQYF. CDR3 DNA sequence: TGTGCCAGCAGTGGGGACTCCAGCGAGCAGTACTTC.

The rearrangement uses TRBV5-1 and TRBJ2-5, with 8 positions matching TRBD2. Germline V gene lookup returns CDR1 SGHRS and CDR2 YFSETQ. The CDR3 contains 15 residues. V was pared by 3 bases and J by 2 bases, with 6 bases of the junction left unmatched. The chain's CDR3 is CASSSPASGQETQYF. The CDR3 DNA sequence: TGCGCCAGCAGCTCCCCGGCTAGCGGGCAAGAGACCCAGTACTTC. Combining the CDR3 with reference TRBV5-1 and TRBJ2-5 gives the whole variable domain KAGVTQTPRYLIKTRGQQVTLSCSPISGHRSVSWYQQTPGQGLQFLFEYFSETQRNKGNFPGRFSGRQFSNSRSEMNVSTLELGDSALYLCASSSPASGQETQYFGPGTRLLVL.

The DNA of the CDR3 is TGTGCCAGCAGCACCGGGACTAGGGAATGGGAGACCCAGTACTTC. Translated: CASSTGTREWETQYF. The chain joins TRBV9 to TRBJ2-5; 8 positions match TRBD2. The trim removed 4 bases at V and 5 bases at J, leaving 10 bases unmatched. This CDR3 has 15 residues. The germline gives CDR1 SGDLS, CDR2 YYNGEE.

This chain connects TRBV15 to TRBJ1-6, with TRBD1 matching over 7 bases. J lost 0 bases, V lost 4 bases, and 0 bases had no gene match. Germline V gene lookup returns CDR1 LNHNV and CDR2 YYDKDF (reference sequence). The CDR3 runs to 15 residues. The CDR3 nucleotides read TGTGCCACCAGCACAGGGGGCTCCTATAATTCACCCCTCCACTTT. Its protein product is CATSTGGSYNSPLHF.

V usage is TRBV7-9 and J usage is TRBJ1-2; unclear D gene. V was trimmed by 10 bases and J by 3 bases, leaving 6 bases between them. This CDR3 has 10 amino acids. Germline V gene lookup returns CDR1 SEHNR and CDR2 FQNEAQ (reference sequence). The CDR3 coding sequence is TGTGCCACCACGGACTATGGCTACACCTTC. It translates to CATTDYGYTF.

The V gene is TRBV5-8, the J gene TRBJ1-5; D gene uncertain. The CDR3 covers 15 residues. Trimming took 2 bases from V and 3 from J, leaving 12 bases between them. CDR1 and CDR2 (germline): SGHTS, YDEGEE. In nucleotides, the CDR3 is TGTGCCAGCAGCTTTGAGCTAACAGACAATCAGCCCCAGCATTTT. Its protein is CASSFELTDNQPQHF.

The chain is built from TRBV4-2 and TRBJ2-3, with 7 bases matching TRBD1. The CDR3 spans 15 residues. From germline, CDR1 is LGHNA and CDR2 YNFKEQ. Germline trimming cut 3 bases from V and 0 bases from J; bases unmatched to any gene: 3. This CDR3 reads CASSQVTGSTDTQYF. CDR3 nucleotide sequence: TGTGCCAGCAGCCAGGTGACAGGGAGCACAGATACGCAGTATTTT.

V and J are TRBV2 and TRBJ2-1; 7 bases agree with TRBD1. V lost 5 bases and J lost 10; bases outside the gene matches: 8. Germline values: CDR1 SNHLY, CDR2 FYNNEI. This CDR3 is 13 amino acids long. CDR3 in DNA: TGTGCCAGCAGTCGGACAGGTATGAGAGAGCAGTTCTTC. Its translation is CASSRTGMREQFF.

The J gene is TRBJ1-5, the V gene TRBV6-1, with 10 bases identical to TRBD1. The CDR3 loop spans 15 amino acids. Germline lookup yields CDR1 MNHNS and CDR2 SASEGT. V shed 5 bases, J shed 2 bases, and the junction held 3 bases outside the gene matches. The CDR3 spells CASSQGTGGNQPQHF. The CDR3 DNA sequence: TGTGCCAGCAGTCAGGGGACAGGGGGCAATCAGCCCCAGCATTTT.

This clone has a single count. This chain joins TRBV5-1 and TRBJ2-7, with 8 nucleotides matching TRBD2. Trimming took 4 bases from V and 0 from J; bases not matched to a gene: 3. Germline loops: CDR1 SGHRS, CDR2 YFSETQ. The length of the CDR3 is 14 residues. CDR3 sequence reads: CASSVAGSSYEQYF. The CDR3 region has the DNA TGCGCCAGCAGCGTAGCGGGAAGCTCCTACGAGCAGTACTTC.

The chain couples TRBV7-9 to TRBJ1-5, with no clear D. This CDR3 spans 15 amino acids. The V gene's germline CDR1 is SEHNR and CDR2 FQNEAQ (reference sequence). V lost 1 base, J lost 1 base, and 8 bases lay in between. For the CDR3, the DNA is TGTGCCAGCAGCTTAGGCGGGATCAGCAATCAGCCCCAGCATTTT. Translation: CASSLGGISNQPQHF.

The rearrangement links TRBV7-9 to TRBJ2-2, with a possible D match to TRBD1 (6 bases). The length of the CDR3 is 13 residues. Germline V lookup: CDR1 SEHNR, CDR2 FQNEAQ (reference sequence). V was clipped by 4 bases and J by 7 bases, with 10 bases between them. The CDR3 sequence is CASSYRDVGELFF. CDR3 DNA: TGTGCCAGCAGCTACAGGGACGTCGGGGAGCTGTTTTTT.